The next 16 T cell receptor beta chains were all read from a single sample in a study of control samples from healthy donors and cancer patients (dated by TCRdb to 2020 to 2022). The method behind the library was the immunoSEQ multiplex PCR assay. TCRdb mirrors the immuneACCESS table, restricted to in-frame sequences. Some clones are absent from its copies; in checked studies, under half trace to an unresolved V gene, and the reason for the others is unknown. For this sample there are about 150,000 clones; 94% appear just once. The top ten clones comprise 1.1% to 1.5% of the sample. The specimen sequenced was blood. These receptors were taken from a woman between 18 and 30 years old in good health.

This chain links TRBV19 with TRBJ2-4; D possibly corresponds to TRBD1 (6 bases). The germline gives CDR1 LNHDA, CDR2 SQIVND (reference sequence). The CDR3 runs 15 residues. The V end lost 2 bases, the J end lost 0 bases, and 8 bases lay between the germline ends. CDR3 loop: CASSITGLAKNIQYF. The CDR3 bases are TGTGCCAGTAGTATAACAGGGCTAGCCAAAAACATTCAGTACTTC.

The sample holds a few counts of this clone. CDR3 protein: CASSPGLSNYGYTF. CDR3 bases: TGTGCCAGCAGCCCGGGACTTTCTAACTATGGCTACACCTTC. The rearrangement joins TRBV5-5 to TRBJ1-2; tentative D call: TRBD1 (5 bases). Germline CDR1 is SGHKS and CDR2 is YYEKEE (reference sequence). V was pared by 4 bases and J by 0 bases, with 10 bases between. CDR3 length: 14 amino acids. Variable domain in full (rest from reference TRBV5-5 and TRBJ1-2): DAGVTQSPTHLIKTRGQQVTLRCSPISGHKSVSWYQQVLGQGPQFIFQYYEKEERGRGNFPDRFSARQFPNYSSELNVNALLLGDSALYLCASSPGLSNYGYTFGSGTRLTVV.

The CDR3, as DNA: TGTGCCATCAGGACAGGGGGCGGAACTGAAGCTTTCTTT. This gives the protein CAIRTGGGTEAFF. This chain joins TRBV10-3 and TRBJ1-1; 10 nucleotides match TRBD1. Trimming removed 6 bases from V and 5 bases from J; junction bases left unmatched: 3. Germline V gene data show CDR1 as ENHRY and CDR2 as SYGVKD. The length of the CDR3 is 13 residues.

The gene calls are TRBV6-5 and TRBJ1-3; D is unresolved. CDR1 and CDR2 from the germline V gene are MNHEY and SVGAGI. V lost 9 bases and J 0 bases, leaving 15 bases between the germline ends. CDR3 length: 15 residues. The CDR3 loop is CASLRRLASGNTIYF. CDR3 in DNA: TGTGCCAGTTTGCGCCGACTAGCCTCTGGAAACACCATATATTTT.

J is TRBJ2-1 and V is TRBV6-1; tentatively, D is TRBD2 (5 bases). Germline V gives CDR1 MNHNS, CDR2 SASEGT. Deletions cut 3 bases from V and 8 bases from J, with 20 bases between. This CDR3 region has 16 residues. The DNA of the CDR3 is TGTGCCAGCAGTGACGGGAACTTCTTCTCCGTCGATGAGCAGTTCTTC. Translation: CASSDGNFFSVDEQFF.

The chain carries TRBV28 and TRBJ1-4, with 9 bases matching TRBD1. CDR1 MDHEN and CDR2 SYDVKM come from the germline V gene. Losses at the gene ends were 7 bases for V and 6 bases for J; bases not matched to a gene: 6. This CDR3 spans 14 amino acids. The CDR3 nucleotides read TGTGCCAGCAAAACAGGGGGCGTTTATGAAAAACTGTTTTTT. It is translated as CASKTGGVYEKLFF.

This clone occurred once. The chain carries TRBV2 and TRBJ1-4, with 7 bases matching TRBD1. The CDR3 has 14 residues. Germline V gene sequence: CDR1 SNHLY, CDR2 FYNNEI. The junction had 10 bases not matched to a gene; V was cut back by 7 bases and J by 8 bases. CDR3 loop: CASMVEGAGEKLFF. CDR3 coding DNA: TGTGCCAGCATGGTTGAGGGGGCAGGAGAAAAACTGTTTTTT.

The CDR3 DNA reads TGTGCCAGCAGCCTAGCGAGACAGACGCAAGAGACCCAGTACTTC. Protein product: CASSLARQTQETQYF. J is TRBJ2-5 and V is TRBV4-2, with D perhaps TRBD1 or TRBD2 (5 bases each). Germline values: CDR1 LGHNA, CDR2 YNFKEQ. The CDR3 extends over 15 amino acids. V lost 4 bases, J lost 2 bases, and 14 bases lay in between.

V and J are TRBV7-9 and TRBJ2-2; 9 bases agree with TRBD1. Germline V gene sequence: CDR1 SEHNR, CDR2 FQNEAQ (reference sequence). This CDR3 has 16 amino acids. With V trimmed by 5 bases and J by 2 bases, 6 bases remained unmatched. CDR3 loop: CASSAPQGANTGELFF. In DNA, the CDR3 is TGTGCCAGCAGCGCCCCACAGGGGGCAAACACCGGGGAGCTGTTTTTT. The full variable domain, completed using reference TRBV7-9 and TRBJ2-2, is DTGVSQNPRHKITKRGQNVTFRCDPISEHNRLYWYRQTLGQGPEFLTYFQNEAQLEKSRLLSDRFSAERPKGSFSTLEIQRTEQGDSAMYLCASSAPQGANTGELFFGEGSRLTVL.

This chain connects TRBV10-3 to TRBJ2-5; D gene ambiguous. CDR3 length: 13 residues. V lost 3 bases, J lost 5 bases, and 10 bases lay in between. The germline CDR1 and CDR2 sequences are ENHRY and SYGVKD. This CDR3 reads CAISEAGLETQYF. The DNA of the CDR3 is TGTGCCATCAGTGAAGCAGGCCTGGAGACCCAGTACTTC.

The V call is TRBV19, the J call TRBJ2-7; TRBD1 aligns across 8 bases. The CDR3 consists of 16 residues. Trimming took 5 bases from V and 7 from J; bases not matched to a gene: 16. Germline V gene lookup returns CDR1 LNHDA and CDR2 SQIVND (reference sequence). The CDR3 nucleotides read TGTGCCAGTAGTCCCGCTCGAAAGGACAGGGTGGGGGAGCAGTACTTC. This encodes CASSPARKDRVGEQYF.

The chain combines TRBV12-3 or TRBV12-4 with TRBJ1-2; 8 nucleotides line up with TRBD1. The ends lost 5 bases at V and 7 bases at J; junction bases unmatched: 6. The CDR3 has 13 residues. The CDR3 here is CASSPDRVFGYTF. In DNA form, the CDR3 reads TGTGCCAGCAGTCCGGACAGGGTGTTTGGCTACACCTTC.

CDR3 nucleotides: TGCGCCAGCAGCTTGGGGGACAGGAACACTGAAGCTTTCTTT. As protein: CASSLGDRNTEAFF. The V and J genes are TRBV5-1 and TRBJ1-1; 7 bases align to TRBD1. CDR1 SGHRS and CDR2 YFSETQ come from the germline V gene. With V trimmed by 0 bases and J by 1 base, 0 bases remained unmatched. The CDR3 spans 14 residues.

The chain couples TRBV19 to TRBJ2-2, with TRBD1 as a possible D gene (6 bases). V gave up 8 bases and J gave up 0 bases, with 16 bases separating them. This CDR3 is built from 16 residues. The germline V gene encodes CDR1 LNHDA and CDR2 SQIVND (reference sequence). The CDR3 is CASRTGGQANTGELFF. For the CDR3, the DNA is TGTGCCAGTCGAACTGGGGGACAAGCGAACACCGGGGAGCTGTTTTTT.

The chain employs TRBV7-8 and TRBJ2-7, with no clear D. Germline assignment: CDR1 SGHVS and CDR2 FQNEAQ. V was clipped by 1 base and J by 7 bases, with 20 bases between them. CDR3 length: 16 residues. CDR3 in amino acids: CASSLGAGPPPREQYF. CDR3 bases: TGTGCCAGCAGCTTAGGAGCCGGGCCTCCCCCTAGAGAGCAGTACTTC.

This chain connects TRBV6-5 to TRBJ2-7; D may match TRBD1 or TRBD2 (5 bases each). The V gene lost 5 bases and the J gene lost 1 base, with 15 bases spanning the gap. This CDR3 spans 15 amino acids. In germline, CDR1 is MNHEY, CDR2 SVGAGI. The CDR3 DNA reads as TGTGCCAGCAGTCACACCCCGGGACGGTCCTACGAGCAGTACTTC. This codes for CASSHTPGRSYEQYF.